This T cell receptor beta chain stems from a study of blood T cells in healthy people across ages. Russia was home to the donors, healthy Caucasian individuals aged roughly 6 to 95. The second PCR ran about 6 to 11 cycles with a sample-barcoded 5' primer and J-beta primers. TCRdb processed the 5' RACE reads anew with MiXCR; each CDR3 protein has one entry. Of some 780,000 distinct CDR3 sequences detected, approximately 53% appear once; the ten largest clones hold 20% to 30%. The CDR3 spans 14 residues. V was pared by 4 bases and J by 0 bases, with 7 bases between. Germline lookup yields CDR1 SGHTA and CDR2 FQGNSA. Study-wide results and caveats: Both naive CD4+ cell counts and diversity were greater in long-lived donors than in aged donors.

Of note for this clonotype: Its antigen is undetermined.

The V and J genes are TRBV7-2 and TRBJ2-4; no reliable D call. Input material: blood. The TCR originated in a man in his forties in good health. CDR3 protein: CASSSTIAKNIQYF. The CDR3 nucleotides read TGTGCCAGCAGCTCTACAATAGCCAAAAACATTCAGTACTTC.